This section outlines one TCR beta chain sequence together with its context. This record belongs to a study of T cell changes during pregnancy in multiple sclerosis. Libraries were prepared by immunoSEQ multiplex PCR; TCRdb keeps only in-frame clonotypes and omits some of them. The data contain 55,000 to 85,000 clones, approximately 92% of them singletons. In germline, CDR1 is MDHEN, CDR2 SYDVKM. This CDR3 spans 14 amino acids. J lost 7 bases, V lost 5 bases, and 6 bases had no gene match. This chain connects TRBV28 to TRBJ1-5, with TRBD1 matching 9 bases. Sequenced material: peripheral blood, taken in the third trimester of pregnancy. The sequence came from a female donor with multiple sclerosis, enrolled in a pregnancy study. The DNA for the CDR3 is TGTGCCAGCAGTCCGGACAGGGGCCACCAGCCCCAGCATTTT. It yields the protein CASSPDRGHQPQHF.